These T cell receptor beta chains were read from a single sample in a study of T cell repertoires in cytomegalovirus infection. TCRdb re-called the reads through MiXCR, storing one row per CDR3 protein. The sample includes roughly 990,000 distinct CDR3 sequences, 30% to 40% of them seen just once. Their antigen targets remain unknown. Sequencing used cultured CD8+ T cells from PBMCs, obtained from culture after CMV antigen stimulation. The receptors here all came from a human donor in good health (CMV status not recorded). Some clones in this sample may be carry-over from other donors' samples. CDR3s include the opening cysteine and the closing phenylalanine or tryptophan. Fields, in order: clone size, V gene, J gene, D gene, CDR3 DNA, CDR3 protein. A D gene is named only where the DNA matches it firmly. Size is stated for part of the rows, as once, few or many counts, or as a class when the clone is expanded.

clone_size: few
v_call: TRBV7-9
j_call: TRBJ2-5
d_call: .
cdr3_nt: TGTGCCAGCAGCCTTTCCAGCGGGCTCGAAGAGACCCAGTACTTC
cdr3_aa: CASSLSSGLEETQYF

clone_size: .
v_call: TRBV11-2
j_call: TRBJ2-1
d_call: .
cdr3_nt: TGTGCCAGCAGCACACGCAGCTCGGGTAAGGGGAACGGTGAGCAGTTCTTC
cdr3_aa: CASSTRSSGKGNGEQFF

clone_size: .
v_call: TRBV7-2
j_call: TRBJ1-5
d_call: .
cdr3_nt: TGTGCCAGCAGCCCCGGACTAAATAGCAATCAGCCCCAGCATTTT
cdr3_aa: CASSPGLNSNQPQHF

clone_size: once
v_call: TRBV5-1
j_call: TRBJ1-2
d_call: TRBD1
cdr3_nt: TGCGCCAGCAGCTGGGCCGGGACAGGGGATTTGATGGATGGCTACACCTTC
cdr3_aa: CASSWAGTGDLMDGYTF

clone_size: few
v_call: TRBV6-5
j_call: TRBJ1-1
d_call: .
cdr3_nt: TGTGCCAGCAGTTATCACCGGAACACTGAAGCTTTCTTT
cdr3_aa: CASSYHRNTEAFF

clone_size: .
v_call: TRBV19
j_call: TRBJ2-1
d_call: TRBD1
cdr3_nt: TGTGCCAGTAGTATAGATCCCCGACAGGGGAGCTCCTACAATGAGCAGTTCTTC
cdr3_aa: CASSIDPRQGSSYNEQFF

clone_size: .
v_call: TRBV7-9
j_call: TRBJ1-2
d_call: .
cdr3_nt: TGTGCCAGCAGCTTAGCATTGCGCGTCGCTAACTATGGCTACACCTTC
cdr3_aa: CASSLALRVANYGYTF

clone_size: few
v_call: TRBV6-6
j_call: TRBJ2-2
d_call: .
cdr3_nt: TGTGCCAGCAGTTCGCTGGGACGTACCACCGGGGAGCTGTTTTTT
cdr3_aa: CASSSLGRTTGELFF

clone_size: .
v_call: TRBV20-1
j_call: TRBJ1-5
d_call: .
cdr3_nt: TGCAGTGCTAGAGATACCCCAGGGCTCACTAGCAATCAGCCCCAGCATTTT
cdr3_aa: CSARDTPGLTSNQPQHF

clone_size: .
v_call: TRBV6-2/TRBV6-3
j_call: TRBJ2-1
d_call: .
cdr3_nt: TGTGCCAGCACCCTGGACAGTTACAATGAGCAGTTCTTC
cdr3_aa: CASTLDSYNEQFF

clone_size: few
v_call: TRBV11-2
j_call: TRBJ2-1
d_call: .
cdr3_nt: TGTGCCAGCATTAGTAGGAACGCAGGGTTCTACAATGAGCAGTTCTTC
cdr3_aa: CASISRNAGFYNEQFF

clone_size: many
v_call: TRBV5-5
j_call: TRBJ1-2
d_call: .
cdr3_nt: TGTGCCAGCATCCCGGACTCGGGACCCAAGGGGTCTCTCTATGGCTACACCTTC
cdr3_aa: CASIPDSGPKGSLYGYTF

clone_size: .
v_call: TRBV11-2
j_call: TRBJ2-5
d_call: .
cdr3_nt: TGTGCCAGCGAGGGGGGTGGTGATGAGACCCAGTACTTC
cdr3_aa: CASEGGGDETQYF

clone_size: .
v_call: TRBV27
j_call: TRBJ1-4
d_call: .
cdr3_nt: TGTGCCAGCAGTTTATATTTCGATCGCACAGCTAATGAAAAACTGTTTTTT
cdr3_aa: CASSLYFDRTANEKLFF

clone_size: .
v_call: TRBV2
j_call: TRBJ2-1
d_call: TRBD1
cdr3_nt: TGTGCCAGCAGTGATGGCGGGACAGGGGGCTTGGATGAGCAGCTCTTC
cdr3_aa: CASSDGGTGGLDEQLF

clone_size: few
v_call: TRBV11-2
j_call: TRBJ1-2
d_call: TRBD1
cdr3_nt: TGTGCCAGCAGCTTAGCGGACAGGGATGCTGGCTACACCTTC
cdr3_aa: CASSLADRDAGYTF

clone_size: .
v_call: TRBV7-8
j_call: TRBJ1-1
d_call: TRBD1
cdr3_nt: TGTGCCAGCAGCTTGAACCGACAGGGCAGGAACACTGAAGCTTTCTTT
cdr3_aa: CASSLNRQGRNTEAFF

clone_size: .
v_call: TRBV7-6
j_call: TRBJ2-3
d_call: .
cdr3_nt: TGTGCCAGCAGCCGGACGGAAGATACGCAGTATTTT
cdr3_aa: CASSRTEDTQYF

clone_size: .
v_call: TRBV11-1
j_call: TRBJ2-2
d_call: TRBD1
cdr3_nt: TGTGTCAGCAGCTTGGGACAGGGTATCGCCGGGGAGCTGTTTTTT
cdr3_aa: CVSSLGQGIAGELFF

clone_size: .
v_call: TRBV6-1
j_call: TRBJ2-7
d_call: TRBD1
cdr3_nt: TGTGCCAGCAGAATCGGACAGGGGGTCTCCTACGAGCAGTACTTC
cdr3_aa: CASRIGQGVSYEQYF